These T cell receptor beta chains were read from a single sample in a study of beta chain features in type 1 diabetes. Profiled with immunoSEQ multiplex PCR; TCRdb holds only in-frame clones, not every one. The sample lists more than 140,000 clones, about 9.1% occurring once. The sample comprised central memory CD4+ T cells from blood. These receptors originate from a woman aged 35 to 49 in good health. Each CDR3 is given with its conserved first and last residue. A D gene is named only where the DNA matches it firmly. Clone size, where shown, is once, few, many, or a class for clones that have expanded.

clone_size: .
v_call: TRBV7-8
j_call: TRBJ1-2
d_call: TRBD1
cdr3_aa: CASSLSQGASGYTF
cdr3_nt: TGTGCCAGCAGCTTGAGCCAGGGGGCGAGTGGCTACACCTTC

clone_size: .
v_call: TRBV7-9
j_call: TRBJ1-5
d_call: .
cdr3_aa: CASSLTNQPQHF
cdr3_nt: TGTGCCAGCAGCTTAACAAATCAGCCCCAGCATTTT

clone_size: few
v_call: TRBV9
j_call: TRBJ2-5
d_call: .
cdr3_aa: CASSAPTGLMETQYF
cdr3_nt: TGTGCCAGCAGCGCCCCGACGGGTCTTATGGAGACCCAGTACTTC

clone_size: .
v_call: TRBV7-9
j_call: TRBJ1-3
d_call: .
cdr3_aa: CASSFDPAAGNTIYF
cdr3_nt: TGTGCCAGCAGCTTTGACCCGGCGGCTGGAAACACCATATATTTT

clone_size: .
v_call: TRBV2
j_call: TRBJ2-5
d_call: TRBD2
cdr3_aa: CASRGGGAAETQYF
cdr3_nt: TGTGCCAGCAGGGGCGGGGGGGCCGCAGAGACCCAGTACTTC

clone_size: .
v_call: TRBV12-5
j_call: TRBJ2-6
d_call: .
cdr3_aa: CASGPTITRVSGANVLTF
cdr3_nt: TGTGCTAGTGGTCCCACAATTACCCGGGTCTCTGGGGCCAACGTCCTGACTTTC

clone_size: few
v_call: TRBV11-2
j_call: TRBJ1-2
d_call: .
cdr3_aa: CASSHLGQTIYGYTF
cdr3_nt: TGTGCCAGCAGCCATCTTGGACAAACTATATATGGCTACACCTTC

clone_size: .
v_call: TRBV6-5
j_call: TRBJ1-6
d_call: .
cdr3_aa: CASKTTGNSPLHF
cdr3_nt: TGTGCCAGCAAGACGACGGGAAATTCACCCCTCCACTTT

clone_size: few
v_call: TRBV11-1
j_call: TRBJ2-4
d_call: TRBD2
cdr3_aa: CASSLLAGESAKNIQYF
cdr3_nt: TGTGCCAGCAGCTTGTTAGCGGGGGAATCAGCCAAAAACATTCAGTACTTC

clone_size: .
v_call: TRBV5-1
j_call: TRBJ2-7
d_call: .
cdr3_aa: CASSLSGVDRRAYEQYF
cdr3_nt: TGCGCCAGCAGCCTGTCAGGGGTCGACAGAAGGGCCTACGAGCAGTACTTC

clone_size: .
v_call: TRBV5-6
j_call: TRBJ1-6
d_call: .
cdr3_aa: CASSLLAGTLRSPLHF
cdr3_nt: TGTGCCAGCAGCTTGTTAGCCGGGACTCTACGTTCACCCCTCCACTTT

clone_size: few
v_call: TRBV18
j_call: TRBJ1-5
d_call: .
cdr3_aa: CASSVAGNQPQHF
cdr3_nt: TGTGCCAGCTCGGTCGCAGGAAATCAGCCCCAGCATTTT

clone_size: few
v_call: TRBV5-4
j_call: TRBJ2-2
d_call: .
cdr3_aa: CASSPGVTGPTGELFF
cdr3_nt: TGTGCCAGCAGCCCGGGGGTGACAGGGCCCACCGGGGAGCTGTTTTTT

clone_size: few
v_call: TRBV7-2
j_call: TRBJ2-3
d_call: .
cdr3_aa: CASSLVQGRADTQYF
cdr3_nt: TGTGCCAGCAGCTTAGTGCAGGGGCGCGCAGATACGCAGTATTTT

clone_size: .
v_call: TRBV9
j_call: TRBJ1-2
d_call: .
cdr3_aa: CASSVGDRPNYGYTF
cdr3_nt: TGTGCCAGCAGCGTAGGCGACAGACCTAACTATGGCTACACCTTC

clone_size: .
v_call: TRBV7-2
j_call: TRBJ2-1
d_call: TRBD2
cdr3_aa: CASSLRGGTSTHEQFF
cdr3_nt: TGTGCCAGCAGCTTACGGGGGGGGACTAGCACCCATGAGCAGTTCTTC

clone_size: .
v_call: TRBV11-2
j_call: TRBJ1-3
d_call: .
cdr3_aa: CASSLARSGNTIYF
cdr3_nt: TGTGCCAGCAGCTTAGCCAGATCTGGAAACACCATATATTTT

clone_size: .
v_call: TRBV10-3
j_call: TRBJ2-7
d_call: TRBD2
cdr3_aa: CAIGLAGESYEQYF
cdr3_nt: TGTGCCATCGGACTAGCGGGGGAATCCTACGAGCAGTACTTC

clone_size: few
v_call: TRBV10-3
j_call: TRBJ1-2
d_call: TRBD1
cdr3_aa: CAISGQWEYGYTF
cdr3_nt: TGTGCCATCTCGGGACAGTGGGAGTATGGCTACACCTTC

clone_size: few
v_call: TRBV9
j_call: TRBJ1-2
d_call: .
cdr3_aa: CASSVAGIDGYTF
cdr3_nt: TGTGCCAGCAGCGTAGCAGGGATCGATGGCTACACCTTC

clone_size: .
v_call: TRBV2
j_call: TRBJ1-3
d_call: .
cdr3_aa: CASAISGNTIYF
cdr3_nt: TGTGCCAGCGCTATATCTGGAAACACCATATATTTT

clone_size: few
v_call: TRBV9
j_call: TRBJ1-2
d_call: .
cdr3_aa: CASSVEAGNYGYTF
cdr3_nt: TGTGCCAGCAGCGTAGAGGCGGGAAACTATGGCTACACCTTC

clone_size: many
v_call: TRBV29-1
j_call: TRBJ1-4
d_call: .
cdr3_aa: CSVGQDNEKLFF
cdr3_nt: TGCAGCGTTGGACAGGACAATGAAAAACTGTTTTTT

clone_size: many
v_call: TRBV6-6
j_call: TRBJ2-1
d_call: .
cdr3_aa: CASSPRPSSDEQFF
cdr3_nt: TGTGCCAGCAGTCCTAGGCCCAGCAGCGATGAGCAGTTCTTC

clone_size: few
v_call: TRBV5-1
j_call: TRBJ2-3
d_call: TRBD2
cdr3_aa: CASSFRGGSTDTQYF
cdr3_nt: TGCGCCAGCAGCTTCCGGGGGGGCAGCACAGATACGCAGTATTTT

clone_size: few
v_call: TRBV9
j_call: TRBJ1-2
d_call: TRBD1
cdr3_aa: CASSVVRQGYGYTF
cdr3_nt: TGTGCCAGCAGCGTAGTGAGACAGGGCTATGGCTACACCTTC

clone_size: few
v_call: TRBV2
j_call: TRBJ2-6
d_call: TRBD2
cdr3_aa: CASSIRGAGANVLTF
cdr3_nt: TGTGCCAGCAGTATCCGGGGGGCTGGGGCCAACGTCCTGACTTTC

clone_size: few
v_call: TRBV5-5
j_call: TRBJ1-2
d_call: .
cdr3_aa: CASSLVYRDGYTF
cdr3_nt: TGTGCCAGCAGCTTGGTTTATCGGGATGGCTACACCTTC

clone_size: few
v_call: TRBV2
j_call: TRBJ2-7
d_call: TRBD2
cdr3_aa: CASSYGRGGPYEQYF
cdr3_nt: TGTGCCAGCAGTTACGGGCGGGGGGGCCCCTACGAGCAGTACTTC

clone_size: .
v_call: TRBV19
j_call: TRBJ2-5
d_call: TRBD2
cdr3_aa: CASSIGTSGQETQYF
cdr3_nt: TGTGCCAGTAGTATTGGTACTAGCGGACAAGAGACCCAGTACTTC

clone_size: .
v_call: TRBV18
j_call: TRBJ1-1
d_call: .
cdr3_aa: CASSPPLIGARAFF
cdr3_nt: TGTGCCAGCTCACCACCTTTAATAGGGGCGCGGGCTTTCTTT

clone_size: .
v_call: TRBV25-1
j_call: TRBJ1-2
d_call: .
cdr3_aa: CASSDTDRPYYGYTF
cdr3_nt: TGTGCCAGCAGTGATACCGACAGGCCATACTATGGCTACACCTTC

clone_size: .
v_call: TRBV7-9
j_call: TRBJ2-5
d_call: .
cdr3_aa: CASSFRQFLGETQYF
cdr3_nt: TGTGCCAGCAGCTTCAGGCAATTCCTGGGAGAGACCCAGTACTTC

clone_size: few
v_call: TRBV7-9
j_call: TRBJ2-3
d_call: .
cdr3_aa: CASRLDGASTDTQYF
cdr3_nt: TGTGCCAGCAGACTCGACGGAGCTAGCACAGATACGCAGTATTTT

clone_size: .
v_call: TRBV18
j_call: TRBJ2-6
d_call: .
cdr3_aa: CASSPPEVISGANVLTF
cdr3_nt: TGTGCCAGCTCACCACCGGAGGTAATCTCTGGGGCCAACGTCCTGACTTTC

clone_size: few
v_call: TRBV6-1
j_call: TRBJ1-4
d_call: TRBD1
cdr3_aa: CASSGRDRGYGKLFF
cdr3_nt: TGTGCCAGCAGTGGTCGGGACAGGGGATACGGAAAACTGTTTTTT

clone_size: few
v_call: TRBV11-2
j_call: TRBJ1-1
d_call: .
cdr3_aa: CASSFDSFNTEAFF
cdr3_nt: TGTGCCAGCAGCTTTGACAGCTTTAACACTGAAGCTTTCTTT

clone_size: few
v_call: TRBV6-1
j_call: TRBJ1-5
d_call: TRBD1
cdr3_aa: CASSGWTGGPSNQPQHF
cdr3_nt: TGTGCCAGCAGTGGATGGACAGGGGGCCCTAGCAATCAGCCCCAGCATTTT

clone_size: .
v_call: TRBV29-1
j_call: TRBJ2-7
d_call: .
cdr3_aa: CSVEVGRGYEQYF
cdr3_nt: TGCAGCGTTGAAGTGGGCAGGGGCTACGAGCAGTACTTC

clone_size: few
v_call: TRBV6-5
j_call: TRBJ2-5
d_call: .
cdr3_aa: CASRVGGSGETQYF
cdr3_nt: TGTGCCAGCAGGGTAGGAGGGTCGGGAGAGACCCAGTACTTC

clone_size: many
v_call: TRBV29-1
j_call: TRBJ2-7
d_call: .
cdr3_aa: CSIGQRTYEQYF
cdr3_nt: TGCAGCATAGGACAGCGGACCTACGAGCAGTACTTC

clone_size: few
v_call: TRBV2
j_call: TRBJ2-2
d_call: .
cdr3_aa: CASSEMTRGELFF
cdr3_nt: TGTGCCAGCAGTGAAATGACAAGAGGGGAGCTGTTTTTT

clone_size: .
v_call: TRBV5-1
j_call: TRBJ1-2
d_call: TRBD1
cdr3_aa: CASSLAYRGSSIRGSTF
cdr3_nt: TGCGCCAGCAGCTTGGCGTACAGGGGCTCCTCTATTAGGGGCTCCACCTTC

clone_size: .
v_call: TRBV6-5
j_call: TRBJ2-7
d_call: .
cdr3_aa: CASSNPSIYEQYF
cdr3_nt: TGTGCCAGCAGTAACCCATCTATCTACGAGCAGTACTTC

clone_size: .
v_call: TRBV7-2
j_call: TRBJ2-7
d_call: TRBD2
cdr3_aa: CASSLASGGYEQYF
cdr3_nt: TGTGCCAGCAGCTTGGCTAGCGGGGGTTACGAGCAGTACTTC

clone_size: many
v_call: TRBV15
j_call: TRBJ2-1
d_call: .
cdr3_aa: CATSRMPAGEGEQFF
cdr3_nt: TGTGCCACCAGCAGGATGCCCGCAGGGGAAGGAGAGCAGTTCTTC

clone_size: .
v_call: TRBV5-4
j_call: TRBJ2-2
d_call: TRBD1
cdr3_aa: CASALDWTGRVTGELFF
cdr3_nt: TGTGCCAGCGCCCTCGACTGGACAGGGCGGGTCACCGGGGAGCTGTTTTTT

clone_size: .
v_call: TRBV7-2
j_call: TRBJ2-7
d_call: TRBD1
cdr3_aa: CASSLELPGQGRYEQYF
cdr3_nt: TGTGCCAGCAGCTTAGAACTCCCGGGACAGGGTCGGTACGAGCAGTACTTC

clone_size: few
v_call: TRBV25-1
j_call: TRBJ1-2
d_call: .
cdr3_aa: CASSEWGTGHGYTF
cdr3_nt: TGTGCCAGCAGTGAATGGGGAACAGGGCATGGCTACACCTTC

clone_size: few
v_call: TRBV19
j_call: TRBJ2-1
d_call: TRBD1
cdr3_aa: CASSNWEQGASYNEQFF
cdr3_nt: TGTGCCAGTTCTAACTGGGAGCAGGGGGCCTCCTACAATGAGCAGTTCTTC